Listed below are T cell receptor beta chains from one sample, sequenced in a study of CD4 T cells in relation to SARS-CoV-2 and coronaviruses. The antigens of these receptors remain unknown. The assay was immunoSEQ multiplex PCR, and TCRdb's table has in-frame clones only and misses some. This sample carries about 18,000 clones, about four fifths of them seen once, and the ten largest clones take about 16%. Specimen: CD4+ T cells from PBMCs, cultured in vitro. These receptor sequences come from a human donor in good health. The CDR3 runs from the conserved cysteine through the conserved F or W. The order of the fields is V gene, D gene, J gene, clone size, CDR3 DNA, CDR3 protein. The D gene is left open where the match is weak. Clone size is stated in some rows and not others, as once, few, many or a class when expanded.

V: TRBV6-5; D: TRBD1; J: TRBJ1-2; size: NA; DNA: TGTGCCAGCAGGGACAGGGGGAACTATGGCTACACCTTC; CDR3: CASRDRGNYGYTF
V: TRBV5-1; D: NA; J: TRBJ2-1; size: NA; DNA: TGCGCCAGCAGCTTCCAAGGAGGCCGCGAGCAGTTCTTC; CDR3: CASSFQGGREQFF
V: TRBV29-1; D: TRBD1; J: TRBJ2-7; size: NA; DNA: TGCAGCGTCGCTATCCCGGGACAGGGAAGTAGCGAGCAGTACTTC; CDR3: CSVAIPGQGSSEQYF
V: TRBV6-5; D: NA; J: TRBJ2-3; size: NA; DNA: TGTGCCAGCAGACCTGGATCGCACGATACGCAGTATTTT; CDR3: CASRPGSHDTQYF
V: TRBV19; D: NA; J: TRBJ1-4; size: NA; DNA: TGTGCCAGTAGTATAGGGAGGTCGGCTAATGAAAAACTGTTTTTT; CDR3: CASSIGRSANEKLFF
V: TRBV29-1; D: TRBD1; J: TRBJ2-7; size: NA; DNA: TGCAGCGTTGTTCGGCAGGGGGTCTACGAGCAGTACTTC; CDR3: CSVVRQGVYEQYF
V: TRBV30; D: NA; J: TRBJ1-1; size: NA; DNA: TGTGCCTGGAGTGTTCGGCGGAACACTGAAGCTTTCTTT; CDR3: CAWSVRRNTEAFF
V: TRBV10-3; D: NA; J: TRBJ2-3; size: NA; DNA: TGTGCCATCAGTGAGTCGGTCAGTAGCTCGCAGTATTTT; CDR3: CAISESVSSSQYF
V: TRBV10-3; D: TRBD1; J: TRBJ2-1; size: NA; DNA: TGTGCCATCAATGGACAGGGCCCTTACAATGAGCAGTTCTTC; CDR3: CAINGQGPYNEQFF
V: TRBV28; D: TRBD1; J: TRBJ1-2; size: NA; DNA: TGTGCCAGCAACAGGGGAAATAACTATGGCTACACCTTC; CDR3: CASNRGNNYGYTF
V: TRBV11-1; D: TRBD1; J: TRBJ2-7; size: NA; DNA: TGTGCCAGCAGCTGGGGACAGGCCATTTTCTCCTACGAGCAGTACTTC; CDR3: CASSWGQAIFSYEQYF
V: TRBV5-6; D: NA; J: TRBJ2-1; size: NA; DNA: TGTGCCAGGACGCAGGTTGTCAGAGATGAGCAGTTCTTC; CDR3: CARTQVVRDEQFF
V: TRBV3-1/TRBV3-2; D: TRBD1; J: TRBJ1-2; size: few; DNA: TGTGCCAGCACCCGGGGACAGGGTGGTGGCTACACCTTC; CDR3: CASTRGQGGGYTF
V: TRBV12-3/TRBV12-4; D: NA; J: TRBJ2-1; size: NA; DNA: TGTGCCAGCAGGTATTCGAATGGCGGAGAGCAGTTCTTC; CDR3: CASRYSNGGEQFF
V: TRBV30; D: TRBD2; J: TRBJ2-5; size: NA; DNA: TGTGCCTGGGGTCCCGGGACTAGCGTCCAAGAGACCCAGTACTTC; CDR3: CAWGPGTSVQETQYF
V: TRBV7-8; D: TRBD1; J: TRBJ2-2; size: NA; DNA: TGTGCCAGCAGCTTGACGGAGTGGGTCTCAGGGGGCGTAGTCGGGGAGCTGTTTTTT; CDR3: CASSLTEWVSGGVVGELFF
V: TRBV9; D: NA; J: TRBJ1-6; size: few; DNA: TGTGCCAGCAGCGTAGGGGCCGGGGATTCACCCCTCCACTTT; CDR3: CASSVGAGDSPLHF
V: TRBV12-3/TRBV12-4; D: NA; J: TRBJ2-7; size: NA; DNA: TGTGCCAGCAGTTTAATGGACGAGCAGTACTTC; CDR3: CASSLMDEQYF